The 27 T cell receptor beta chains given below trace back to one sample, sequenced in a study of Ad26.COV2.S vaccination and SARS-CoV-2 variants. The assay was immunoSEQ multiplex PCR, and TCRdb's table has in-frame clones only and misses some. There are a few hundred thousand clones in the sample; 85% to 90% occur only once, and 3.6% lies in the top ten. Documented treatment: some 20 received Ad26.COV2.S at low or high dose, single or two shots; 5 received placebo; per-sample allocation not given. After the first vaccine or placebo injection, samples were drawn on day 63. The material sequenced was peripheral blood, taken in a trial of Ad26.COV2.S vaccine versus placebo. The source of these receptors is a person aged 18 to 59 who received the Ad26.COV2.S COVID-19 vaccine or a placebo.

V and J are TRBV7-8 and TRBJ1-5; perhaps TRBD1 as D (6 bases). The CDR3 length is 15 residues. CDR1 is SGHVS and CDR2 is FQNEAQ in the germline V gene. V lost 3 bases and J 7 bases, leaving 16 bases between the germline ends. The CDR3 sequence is CASSFGIPGVQPQHF. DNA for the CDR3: TGTGCCAGCAGCTTTGGGATTCCAGGGGTGCAGCCCCAGCATTTT.

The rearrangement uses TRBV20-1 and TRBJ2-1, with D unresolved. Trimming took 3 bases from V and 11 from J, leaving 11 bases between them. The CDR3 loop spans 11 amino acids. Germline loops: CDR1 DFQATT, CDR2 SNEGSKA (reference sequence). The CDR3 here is CSASRRGQQFF. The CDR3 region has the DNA TGCAGTGCTAGTAGACGTGGGCAGCAGTTCTTC.

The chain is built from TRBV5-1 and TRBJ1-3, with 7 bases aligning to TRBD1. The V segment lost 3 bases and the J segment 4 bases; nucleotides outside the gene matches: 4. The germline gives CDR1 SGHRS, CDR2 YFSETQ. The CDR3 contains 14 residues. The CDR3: CASSSTGNGNTIYF. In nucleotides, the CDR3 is TGCGCCAGCAGCTCGACAGGGAACGGAAACACCATATATTTT.

CDR3 loop: CASSGRGPPNYGYTF. The DNA for the CDR3 is TGTGCCAGCAGTGGTAGGGGACCCCCTAACTATGGCTACACCTTC. This sequence joins TRBV2 and TRBJ1-2; D possibly corresponds to TRBD1 (5 bases). V was shortened by 4 bases and J by 0 bases, with 12 bases between the two germline ends. The CDR3 consists of 15 residues. Germline CDR1 SNHLY, CDR2 FYNNEI.

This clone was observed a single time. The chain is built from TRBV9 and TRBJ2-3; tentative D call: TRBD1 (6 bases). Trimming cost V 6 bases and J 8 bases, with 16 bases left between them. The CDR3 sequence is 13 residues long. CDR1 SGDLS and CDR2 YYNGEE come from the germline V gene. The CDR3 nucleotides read TGTGCCAGCAATGTTGGGGGCTGGGCTACGCAGTATTTT. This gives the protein CASNVGGWATQYF.

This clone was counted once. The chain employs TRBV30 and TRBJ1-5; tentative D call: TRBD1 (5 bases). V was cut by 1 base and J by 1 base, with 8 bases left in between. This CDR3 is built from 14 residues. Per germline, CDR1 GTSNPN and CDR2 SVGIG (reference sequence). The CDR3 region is CAWSGGSSNQPQHF. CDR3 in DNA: TGTGCCTGGAGTGGGGGCTCCAGCAATCAGCCCCAGCATTTT.

The CDR3 nucleotides read TGTGCCAGCAGCCAAGAAATCAACAGAAAGTACACAGATACGCAGTATTTT. Its translation is CASSQEINRKYTDTQYF. The chain combines TRBV3-1 (or the pseudogene TRBV3-2) with TRBJ2-3; D unresolved. The V gene lost 0 bases and the J gene lost 2 bases, with 15 bases spanning the gap. Germline V gene sequence: CDR1 LGHDT, CDR2 YNNKEL (reference sequence). This CDR3 spans 17 amino acids.

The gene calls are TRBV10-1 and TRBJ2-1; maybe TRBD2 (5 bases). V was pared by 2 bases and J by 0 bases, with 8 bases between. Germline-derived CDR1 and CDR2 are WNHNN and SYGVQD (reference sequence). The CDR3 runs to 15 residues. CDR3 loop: CASSEPGSSYNEQFF. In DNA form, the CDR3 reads TGCGCCAGCAGTGAGCCGGGGTCCTCCTACAATGAGCAGTTCTTC.

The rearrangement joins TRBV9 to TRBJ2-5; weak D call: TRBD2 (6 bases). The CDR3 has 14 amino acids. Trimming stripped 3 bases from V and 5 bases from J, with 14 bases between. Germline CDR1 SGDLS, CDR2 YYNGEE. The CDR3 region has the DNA TGTGCCAGCAGCGCCCCGGGGGACGGGGAGACCCAGTACTTC. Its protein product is CASSAPGDGETQYF. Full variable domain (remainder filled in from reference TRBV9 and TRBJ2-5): DSGVTQTPKHLITATGQRVTLRCSPRSGDLSVYWYQQSLDQGLQFLIQYYNGEERAKGNILERFSAQQFPDLHSELNLSSLELGDSALYFCASSAPGDGETQYFGPGTRLLVL.

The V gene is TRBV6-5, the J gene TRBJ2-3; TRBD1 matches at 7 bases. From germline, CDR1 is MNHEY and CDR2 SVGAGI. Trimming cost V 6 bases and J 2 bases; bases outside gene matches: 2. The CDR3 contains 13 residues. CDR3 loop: CASRRGHTDTQYF. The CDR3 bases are TGTGCCAGCAGGAGGGGGCACACAGATACGCAGTATTTT.

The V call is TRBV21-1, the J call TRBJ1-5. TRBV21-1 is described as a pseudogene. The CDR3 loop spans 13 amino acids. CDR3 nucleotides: TGTGCCAGCAGCTCCATGGGAGGGGAGCCCCAGCATTTT. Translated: CASSSMGGEPQHF.

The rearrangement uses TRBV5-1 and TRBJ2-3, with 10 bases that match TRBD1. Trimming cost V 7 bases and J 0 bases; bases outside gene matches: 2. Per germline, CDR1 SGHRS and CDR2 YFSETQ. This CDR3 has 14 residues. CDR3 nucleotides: TGCGCCAGCGGGACAGGGGATAGCACAGATACGCAGTATTTT. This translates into CASGTGDSTDTQYF.

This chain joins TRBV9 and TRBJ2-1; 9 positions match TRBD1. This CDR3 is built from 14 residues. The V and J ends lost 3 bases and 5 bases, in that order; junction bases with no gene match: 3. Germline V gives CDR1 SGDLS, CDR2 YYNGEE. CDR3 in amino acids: CASSAGQGNNEQFF. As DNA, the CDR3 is TGTGCCAGCAGCGCGGGACAGGGCAACAATGAGCAGTTCTTC.

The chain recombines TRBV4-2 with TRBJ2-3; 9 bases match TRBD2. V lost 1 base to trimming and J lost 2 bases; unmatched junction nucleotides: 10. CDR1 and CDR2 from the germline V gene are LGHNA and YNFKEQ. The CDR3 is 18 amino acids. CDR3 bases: TGTGCCAGCAGCCAAGGTGGGAGCGGGGGGCCGTCCACAGATACGCAGTATTTT. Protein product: CASSQGGSGGPSTDTQYF.

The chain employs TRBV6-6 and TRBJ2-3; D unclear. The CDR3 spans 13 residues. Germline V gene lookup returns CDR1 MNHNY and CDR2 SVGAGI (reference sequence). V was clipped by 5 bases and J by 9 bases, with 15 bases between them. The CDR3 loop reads CASSIEPRGTQYF. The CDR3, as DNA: TGTGCCAGCAGTATCGAACCCCGTGGGACGCAGTATTTT.

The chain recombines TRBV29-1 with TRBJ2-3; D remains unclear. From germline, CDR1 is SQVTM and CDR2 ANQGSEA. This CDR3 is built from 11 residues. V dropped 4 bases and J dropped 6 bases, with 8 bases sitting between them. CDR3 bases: TGCAGCGTTGGTCCCTCGGATACGCAGTATTTT. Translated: CSVGPSDTQYF.

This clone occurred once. CDR3 DNA sequence: TGTGCCAGCAGGTCTGGGGCGGCCAAAAACATTCAGTACTTC. As protein: CASRSGAAKNIQYF. The chain uses TRBV6-4 and TRBJ2-4; maybe TRBD1 (5 bases). V lost 6 bases and J lost 1, with 10 bases in between. Germline V gives CDR1 MRHNA, CDR2 SNTAGT. This CDR3 has 14 residues.

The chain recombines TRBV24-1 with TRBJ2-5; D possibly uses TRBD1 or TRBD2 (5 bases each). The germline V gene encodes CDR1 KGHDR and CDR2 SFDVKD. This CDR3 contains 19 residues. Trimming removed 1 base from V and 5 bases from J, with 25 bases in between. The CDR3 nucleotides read TGTGCCACCAGTGATTTCCGGGGCAGGGATAGTTCGGATTTCGAGACCCAGTACTTC. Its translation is CATSDFRGRDSSDFETQYF.

The CDR3 DNA follows: TGCGCCAGCACCCCTGCCGTGGTGGCTTTCTTT. It is translated as CASTPAVVAFF. The V gene is TRBV4-1, the J gene TRBJ1-1; D is unresolved. Trimming pared 7 bases from V and 11 bases from J, leaving 14 bases between. Germline CDR1 is MGHRA and CDR2 is YSYEKL. This CDR3 is 11 amino acids long.

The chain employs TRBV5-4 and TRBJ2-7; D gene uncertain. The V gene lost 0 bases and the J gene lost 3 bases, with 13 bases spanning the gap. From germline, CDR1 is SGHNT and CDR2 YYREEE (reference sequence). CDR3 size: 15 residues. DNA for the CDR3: TGTGCCAGCAGCTTGGTTGGGTACTCTTTCTACGAGCAGTACTTC. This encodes CASSLVGYSFYEQYF. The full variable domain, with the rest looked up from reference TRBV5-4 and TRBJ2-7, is ETGVTQSPTHLIKTRGQQVTLRCSSQSGHNTVSWYQQALGQGPQFIFQYYREEENGRGNFPPRFSGLQFPNYSSELNVNALELDDSALYLCASSLVGYSFYEQYFGPGTRLTVT.

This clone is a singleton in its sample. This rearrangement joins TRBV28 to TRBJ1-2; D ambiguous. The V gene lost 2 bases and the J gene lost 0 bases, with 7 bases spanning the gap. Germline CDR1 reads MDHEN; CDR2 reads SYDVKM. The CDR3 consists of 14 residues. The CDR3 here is CASSLNLANYGYTF. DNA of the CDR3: TGTGCCAGCAGTTTAAATCTGGCTAACTATGGCTACACCTTC.

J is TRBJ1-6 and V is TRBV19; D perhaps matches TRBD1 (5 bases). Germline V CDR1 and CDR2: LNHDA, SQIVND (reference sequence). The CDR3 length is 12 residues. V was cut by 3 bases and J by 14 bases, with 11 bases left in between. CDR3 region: CASSMPRGTLHF. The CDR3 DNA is TGTGCCAGTAGTATGCCGCGGGGGACCCTCCACTTT.

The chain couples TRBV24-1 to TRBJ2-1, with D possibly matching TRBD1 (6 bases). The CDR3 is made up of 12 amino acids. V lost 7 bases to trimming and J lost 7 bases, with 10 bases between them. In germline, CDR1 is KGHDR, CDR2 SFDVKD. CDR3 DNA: TGTGCCACCAGCTACAGGGCTAATGAGCAGTTCTTC. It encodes CATSYRANEQFF.

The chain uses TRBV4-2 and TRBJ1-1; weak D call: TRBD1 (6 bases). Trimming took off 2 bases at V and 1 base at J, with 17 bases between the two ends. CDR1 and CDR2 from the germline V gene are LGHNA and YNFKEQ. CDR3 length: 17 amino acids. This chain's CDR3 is CASSQKTTGARNTEAFF. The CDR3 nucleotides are TGTGCCAGCAGCCAAAAGACCACGGGGGCCCGGAACACTGAAGCTTTCTTT.

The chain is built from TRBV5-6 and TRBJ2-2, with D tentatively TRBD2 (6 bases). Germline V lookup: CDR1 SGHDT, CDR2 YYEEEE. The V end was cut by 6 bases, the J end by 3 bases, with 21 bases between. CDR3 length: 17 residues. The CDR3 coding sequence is TGTGCCAGCACCAATGGGGCCATCCGGGGGTACACCGGGGAGCTGTTTTTT. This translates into CASTNGAIRGYTGELFF.

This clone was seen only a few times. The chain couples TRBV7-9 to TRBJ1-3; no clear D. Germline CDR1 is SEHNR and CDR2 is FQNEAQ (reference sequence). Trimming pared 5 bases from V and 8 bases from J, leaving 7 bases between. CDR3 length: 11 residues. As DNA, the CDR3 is TGTGCCAGCAGCCGGAGGGACACCATATATTTT. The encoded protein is CASSRRDTIYF.

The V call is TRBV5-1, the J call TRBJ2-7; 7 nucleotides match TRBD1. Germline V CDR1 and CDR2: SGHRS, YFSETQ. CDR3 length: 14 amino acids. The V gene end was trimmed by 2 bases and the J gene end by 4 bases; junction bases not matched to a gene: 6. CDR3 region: CASSLSQQGYEQYF. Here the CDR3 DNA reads TGCGCCAGCAGCTTAAGCCAACAGGGGTACGAGCAGTACTTC.